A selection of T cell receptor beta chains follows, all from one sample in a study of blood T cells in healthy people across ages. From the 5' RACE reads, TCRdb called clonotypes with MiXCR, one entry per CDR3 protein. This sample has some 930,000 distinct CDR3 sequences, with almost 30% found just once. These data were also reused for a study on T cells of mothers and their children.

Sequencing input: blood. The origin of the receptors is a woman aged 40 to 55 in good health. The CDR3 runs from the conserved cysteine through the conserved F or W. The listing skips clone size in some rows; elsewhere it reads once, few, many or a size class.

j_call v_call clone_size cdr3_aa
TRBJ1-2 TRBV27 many CASSLNFQGAIFYGYTF
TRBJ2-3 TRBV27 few CASSQGTTSTDTQYF
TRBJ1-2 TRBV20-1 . CGGQPAYGYTF
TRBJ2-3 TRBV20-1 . CSARDRPSTDTQYF
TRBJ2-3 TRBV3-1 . CASSQVTSGGADTQYF
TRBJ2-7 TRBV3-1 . CASSHVLVGYEQYF
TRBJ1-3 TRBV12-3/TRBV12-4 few CASSKGTGRRNTIYF
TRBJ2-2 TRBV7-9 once CASSQGLAGELFF
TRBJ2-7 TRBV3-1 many CASSQALSYEQYF
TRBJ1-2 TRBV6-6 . CASSAPGQGADGYTF
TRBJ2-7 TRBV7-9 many CASSPSWDSSSYEQYF
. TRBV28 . CASSSLAGVGEQYF
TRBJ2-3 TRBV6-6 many CASSSQGIPPTQYF
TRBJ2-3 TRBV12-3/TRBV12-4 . CASSPHKDRVGTDTQYF
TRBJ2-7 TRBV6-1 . CASREGFDNYEQYF
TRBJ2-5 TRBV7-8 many CASTSTGTSGSQETQYF
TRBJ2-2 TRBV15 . CATSRGEGLGSGELFF
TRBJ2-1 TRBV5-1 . CASSLTATGAGGMNEQFF
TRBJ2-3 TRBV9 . CASTLGLATTDTQYF
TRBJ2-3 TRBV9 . CASSVGPLEDTQYF
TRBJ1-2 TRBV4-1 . CASSQPRDRGHGYTF
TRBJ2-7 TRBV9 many CASSGPFGVEQYF
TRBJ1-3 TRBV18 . CASSPGPSSGNTIYF
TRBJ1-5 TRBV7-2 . CASSPRWDRGNQPQHF
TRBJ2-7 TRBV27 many CASSIAGPTYEQYF
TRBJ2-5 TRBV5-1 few CASSSPNQGETQYF
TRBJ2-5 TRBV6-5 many CASSYQDPSYRGTQYF
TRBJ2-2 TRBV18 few CASSPEAGTPGELFF
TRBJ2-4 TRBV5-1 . CASSPGQWNQDTQYF
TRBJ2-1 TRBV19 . CASSIDRFGGNEQFF
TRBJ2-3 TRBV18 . CASSPSWTADTQYF
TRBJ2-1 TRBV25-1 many CASRAGGLAEYNEQFF
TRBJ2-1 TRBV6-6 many CASTTSGIPEQFF
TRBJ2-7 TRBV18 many CASSPKGYEQYF
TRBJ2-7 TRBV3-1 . CASSQVWQGAYEQYF
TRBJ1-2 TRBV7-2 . CASGLRGGGYGYTF
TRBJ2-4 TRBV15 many CATSTRQGEWDIQYF
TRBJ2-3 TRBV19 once CATRSGQGRADTQYF
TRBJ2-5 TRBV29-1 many CSAGSSGETQYF
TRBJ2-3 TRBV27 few CASSFSGITDTQYF
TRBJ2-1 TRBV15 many CATSRDLGRGHKNEQFF
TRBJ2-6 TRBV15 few CATSRDLWTGTGANVLTF
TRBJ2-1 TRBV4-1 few CASSQWSGSSYNEQFF
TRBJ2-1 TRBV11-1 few CASSVSIRNEQFF
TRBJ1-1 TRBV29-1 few CSATRETEAFF
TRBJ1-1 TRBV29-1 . CSVEDPDRVDTEAFF
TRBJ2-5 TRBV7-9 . CASSLGGTGAQVTQYF